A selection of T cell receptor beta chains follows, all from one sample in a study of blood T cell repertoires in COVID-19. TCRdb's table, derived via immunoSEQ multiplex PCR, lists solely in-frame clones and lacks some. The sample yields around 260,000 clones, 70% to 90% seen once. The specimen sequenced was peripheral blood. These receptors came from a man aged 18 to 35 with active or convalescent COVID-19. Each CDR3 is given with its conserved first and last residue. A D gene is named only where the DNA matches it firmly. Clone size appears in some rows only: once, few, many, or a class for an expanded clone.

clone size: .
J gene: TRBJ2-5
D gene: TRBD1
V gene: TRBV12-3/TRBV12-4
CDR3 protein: CASSPGQGETQYF
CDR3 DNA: TGTGCCAGCAGCCCAGGACAGGGAGAGACCCAGTACTTC

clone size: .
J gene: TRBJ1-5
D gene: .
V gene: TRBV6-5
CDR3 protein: CASSPLDSNQPQHF
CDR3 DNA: TGTGCCAGCTCCCCTTTGGACAGTAATCAGCCCCAGCATTTT

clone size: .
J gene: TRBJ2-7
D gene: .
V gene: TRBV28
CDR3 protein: CASRKGPGQEEQYF
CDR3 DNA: TGTGCCAGCCGAAAGGGCCCCGGACAAGAAGAGCAGTACTTC

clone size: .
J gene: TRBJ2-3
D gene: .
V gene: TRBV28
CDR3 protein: CASSELPPNTQYF
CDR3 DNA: TGTGCCAGCTCGGAGTTGCCCCCGAATACGCAGTATTTT

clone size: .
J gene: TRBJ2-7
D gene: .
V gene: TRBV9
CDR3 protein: CASSSLGEQYF
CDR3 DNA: TGTGCCAGCAGCTCCCTCGGGGAGCAGTACTTC

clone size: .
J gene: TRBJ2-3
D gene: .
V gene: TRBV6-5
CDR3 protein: CASSSSGNTQYF
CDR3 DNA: .

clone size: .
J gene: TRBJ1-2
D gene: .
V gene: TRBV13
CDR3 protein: CASSLGSDGYTF
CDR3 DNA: TGTGCCAGCAGCTTGGGCAGTGATGGCTACACCTTC

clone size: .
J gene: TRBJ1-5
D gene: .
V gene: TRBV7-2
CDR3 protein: CASSATASNQPQHF
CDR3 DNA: TGTGCCAGCAGCGCCACAGCTAGCAATCAGCCCCAGCATTTT

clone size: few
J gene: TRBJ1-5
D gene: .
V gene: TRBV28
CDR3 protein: CASTRAGDQPQHF
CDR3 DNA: TGTGCCAGCACCAGAGCGGGGGATCAGCCCCAGCATTTT

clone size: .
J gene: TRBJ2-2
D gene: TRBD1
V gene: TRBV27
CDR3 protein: CASSPDRVLTGELFF
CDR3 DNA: TGTGCCAGCAGTCCCGACAGGGTGTTAACCGGGGAGCTGTTTTTT

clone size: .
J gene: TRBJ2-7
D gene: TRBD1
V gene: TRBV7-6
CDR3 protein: CASSPADRGLYEQYF
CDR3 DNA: TGTGCCAGCAGCCCTGCCGACAGGGGTCTCTACGAGCAGTACTTC